Following are 10 T cell receptor beta chains from one sample sequenced in a study of OX40 agonist ivuxolimab in advanced cancers. The repertoire was sequenced with immunoSEQ multiplex PCR; TCRdb's copy has only in-frame clones and lacks some. Of over 60,000 clones in the sample, more than 80% were seen once. Material: CD4+ or CD8+ T cells sorted from blood, obtained in a trial of the OX40 agonist ivuxolimab. These TCRs come from an adult with an advanced solid tumor such as melanoma, head and neck, liver or kidney cancer.

The genes are TRBV10-3 and TRBJ2-6; TRBD2 might be the D (6 bases). The V gene's germline CDR1 is ENHRY and CDR2 SYGVKD. The CDR3 consists of 15 residues. The V gene lost 11 bases and the J gene lost 0 bases, with 14 bases spanning the gap. The CDR3 reads CAAGVAASGANVLTF. The CDR3, as DNA: TGTGCCGCGGGTGTAGCGGCCTCTGGGGCCAACGTCCTGACTTTC.

The chain couples TRBV7-9 to TRBJ2-5; the match to TRBD1 covers 9 bases. The end of the DNA aligns better with TRBJ2-7, so the J call may be wrong. The CDR3 is 14 residues long. Looked up from germline, CDR1 is SEHNR and CDR2 is FQNEAQ (reference sequence). The CDR3 DNA follows: TGTGCCAGCAGCTCCGGACAGGGGAGCTACGAGCAGTACTTC. Translating gives CASSSGQGSYEQYF.

The chain joins TRBV20-1 to TRBJ2-1; D not resolved. The CDR3 has 10 amino acids. Germline values: CDR1 DFQATT, CDR2 SNEGSKA (reference sequence). Trimming left V 6 bases short and J 7 bases short, with 7 bases between. The CDR3 DNA follows: TGCAGTGCGTTAGGGAATGAGCAGTTCTTC. Translation: CSALGNEQFF.

The chain combines TRBV7-3 with TRBJ2-3; D is tentatively TRBD1 or TRBD2 (5 bases each). Per germline, CDR1 SGHTA and CDR2 FQGTGA. CDR3 length equals 16 residues. V was cut by 4 bases and J by 0 bases, with 14 bases left in between. The chain's CDR3 is CASSSGASTSTDTQYF. The CDR3 DNA is TGTGCCAGCAGCTCCGGGGCCTCCACTAGCACAGATACGCAGTATTTT.

The chain employs TRBV5-4 and TRBJ2-3, with 11 bases matching TRBD2. Germline lookup yields CDR1 SGHNT and CDR2 YYREEE (reference sequence). The CDR3 contains 17 residues. V shed 0 bases and J 1 base; nucleotides not matched to a gene: 4. DNA for the CDR3: TGTGCCAGCAGCTTGGAGGTAGCGGGAGGGGGCACAGATACGCAGTATTTT. Translation gives CASSLEVAGGGTDTQYF.

This rearrangement joins TRBV2 to TRBJ1-1; 9 bases are shared with TRBD1. There are 17 residues in the CDR3. Germline values: CDR1 SNHLY, CDR2 FYNNEI. V dropped 6 bases and J dropped 1; count of bases not matched to a gene: 12. The CDR3 DNA follows: TGTGCCAGCAGAGCAGGACAGGGGATACATGGGAACACTGAAGCTTTCTTT. Amino acid sequence: CASRAGQGIHGNTEAFF.

The rearrangement links TRBV21-1 to TRBJ2-3; the table's D call, TRBD2, was not checked against the DNA. TRBV21-1 corresponds to a pseudogene. The CDR3 is made up of 14 amino acids. The CDR3 spells CARAGGGGTDTQYF. CDR3 coding DNA: TGTGCCAGGGCGGGAGGGGGAGGCACAGATACGCAGTATTTT.

The chain uses TRBV11-2 and TRBJ1-1, with unresolved D. The V end lost 5 bases, the J end lost 1 base, and 11 bases lay between the germline ends. The CDR3 is made up of 14 amino acids. The germline CDR1 and CDR2 sequences are SGHAT and FQNNGV. The CDR3 DNA follows: TGTGCCAGCAGCCCGTACCCCGGGAACACTGAAGCTTTCTTT. It yields the protein CASSPYPGNTEAFF.

The chain uses TRBV6-5 and TRBJ1-2; TRBD1 is a possible D gene (6 bases). V gave up 6 bases and J gave up 2 bases, with 13 bases separating them. CDR3 length: 14 amino acids. CDR1 and CDR2 (germline): MNHEY, SVGAGI. The CDR3 nucleotides are TGTGCCAGCAGCCCCATAACAGGGAACTATGGCTACACCTTC. Translated, it gives CASSPITGNYGYTF.

This clone appeared a few times. The J gene is TRBJ2-2, the V gene TRBV7-9; weak D call: TRBD2 (6 bases). The CDR3 length is 14 residues. The ends were cut back, 3 bases at V and 5 bases at J, with 10 bases in the middle. Germline V gives CDR1 SEHNR, CDR2 FQNEAQ (reference sequence). The CDR3 is CASSFTRETGELFF. The CDR3 DNA reads as TGTGCCAGCAGCTTTACTCGGGAGACCGGGGAGCTGTTTTTT.